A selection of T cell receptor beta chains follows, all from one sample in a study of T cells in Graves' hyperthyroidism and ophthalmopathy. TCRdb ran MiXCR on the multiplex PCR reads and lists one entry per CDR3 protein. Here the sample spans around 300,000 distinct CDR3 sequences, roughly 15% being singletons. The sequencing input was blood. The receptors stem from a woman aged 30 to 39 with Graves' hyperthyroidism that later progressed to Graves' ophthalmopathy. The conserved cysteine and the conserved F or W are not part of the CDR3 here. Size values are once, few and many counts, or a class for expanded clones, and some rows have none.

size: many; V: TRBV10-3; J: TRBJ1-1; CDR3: AISVDRGVAF
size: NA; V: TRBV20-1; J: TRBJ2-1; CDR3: SAKKGLASNEQF
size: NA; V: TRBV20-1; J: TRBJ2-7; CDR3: SARDPEREVGEQY
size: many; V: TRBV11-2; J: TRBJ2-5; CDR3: ASSFTGTGQETQY
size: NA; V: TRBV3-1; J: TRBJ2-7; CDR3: ASSQGVAYEQY
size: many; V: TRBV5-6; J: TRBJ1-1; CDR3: ASSSRRRVEAF
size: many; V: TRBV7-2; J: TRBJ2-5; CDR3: ASSFHPGETQY
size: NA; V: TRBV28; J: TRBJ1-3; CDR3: ASSFGDFSGNTIY
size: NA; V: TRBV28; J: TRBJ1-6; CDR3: AGSPSQGDSSPLH
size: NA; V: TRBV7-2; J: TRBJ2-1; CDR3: ASSLDPGLAGDQQF
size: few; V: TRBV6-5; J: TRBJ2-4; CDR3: ASSSKNIQY
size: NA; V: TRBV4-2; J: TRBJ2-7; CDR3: ASSQESDSTYEQY
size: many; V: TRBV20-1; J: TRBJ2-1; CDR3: SAPDLYNEQF
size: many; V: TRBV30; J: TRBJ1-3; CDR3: AWSRDSGNTIY
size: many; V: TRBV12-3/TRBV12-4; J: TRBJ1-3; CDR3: ASSDSSSGNTIY
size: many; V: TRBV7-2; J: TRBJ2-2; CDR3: ASSYGLAGHRELF
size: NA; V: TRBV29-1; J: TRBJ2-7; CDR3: SVEVPGGGYEQY
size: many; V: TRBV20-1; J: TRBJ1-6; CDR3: SALGTANSPLH
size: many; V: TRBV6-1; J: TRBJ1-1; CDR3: ASSSGGGGF
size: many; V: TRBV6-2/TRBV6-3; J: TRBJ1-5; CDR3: ASTPAERRQPQH
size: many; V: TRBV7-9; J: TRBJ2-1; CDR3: ASSSSIGSYNEQF
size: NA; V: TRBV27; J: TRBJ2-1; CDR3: ASSTQGLAEHNEQF
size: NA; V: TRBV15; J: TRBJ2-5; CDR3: ATRGRDKPQETQY
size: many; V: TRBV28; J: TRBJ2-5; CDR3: ASSLGGGWETQY
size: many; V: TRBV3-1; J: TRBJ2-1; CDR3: ASSQALNLYNEQF
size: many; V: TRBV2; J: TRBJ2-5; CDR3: ASSEPGGAQETQY
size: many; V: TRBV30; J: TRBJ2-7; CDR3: AWRRDWDSYEQY
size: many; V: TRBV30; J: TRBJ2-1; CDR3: AWSVGGSAYNEQF
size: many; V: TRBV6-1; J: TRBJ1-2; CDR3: ASTLSRTEAYYGYT
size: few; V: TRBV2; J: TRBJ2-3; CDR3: ASSPGTGAADTQY
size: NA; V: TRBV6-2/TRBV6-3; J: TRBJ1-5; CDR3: ASKRGTDHNQPQH
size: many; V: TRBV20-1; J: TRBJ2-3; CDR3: SAMRLTDTQY
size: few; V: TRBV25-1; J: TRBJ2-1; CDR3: ASQEGGNNEQF
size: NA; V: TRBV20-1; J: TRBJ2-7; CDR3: SAHIGTPNTYEQY
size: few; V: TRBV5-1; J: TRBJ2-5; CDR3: ASSLAGRPQETQY
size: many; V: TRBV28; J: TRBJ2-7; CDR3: ASSLRGNDEQY
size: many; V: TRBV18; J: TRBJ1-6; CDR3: ASSADFNSPLH
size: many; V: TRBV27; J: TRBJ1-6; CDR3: ASSSMKGGNSPLH
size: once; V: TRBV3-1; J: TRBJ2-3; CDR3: ASSPRVGGTDTQY
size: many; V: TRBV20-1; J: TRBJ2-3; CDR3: SASTGGTQY
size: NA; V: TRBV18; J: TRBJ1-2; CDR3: ASQAGTGAYGYT
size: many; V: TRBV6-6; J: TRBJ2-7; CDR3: ASSYGLGYEQY
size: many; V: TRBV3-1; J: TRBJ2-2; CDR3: ASSQGSPGQNTGELF
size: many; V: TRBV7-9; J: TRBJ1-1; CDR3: ASSLSLELGGQGEAF
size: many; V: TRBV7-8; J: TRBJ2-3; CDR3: ASSLGYSPIDTQY
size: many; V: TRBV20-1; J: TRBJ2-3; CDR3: SALRLAGAGIGDTQY
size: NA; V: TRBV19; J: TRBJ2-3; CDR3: ASRDRGFTDTQY
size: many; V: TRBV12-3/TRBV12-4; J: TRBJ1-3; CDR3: ASSFRGGNPNTIY